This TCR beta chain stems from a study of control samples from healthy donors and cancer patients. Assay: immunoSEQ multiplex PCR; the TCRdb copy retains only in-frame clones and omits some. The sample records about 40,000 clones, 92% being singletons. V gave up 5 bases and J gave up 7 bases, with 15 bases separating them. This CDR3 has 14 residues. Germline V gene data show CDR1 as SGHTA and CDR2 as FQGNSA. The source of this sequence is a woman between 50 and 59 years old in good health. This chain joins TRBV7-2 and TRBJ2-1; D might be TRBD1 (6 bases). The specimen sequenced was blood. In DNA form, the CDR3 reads TGTGCCAGCAGCCCGAGACGACAGGCAAATGAGCAGTTCTTC. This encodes CASSPRRQANEQFF.